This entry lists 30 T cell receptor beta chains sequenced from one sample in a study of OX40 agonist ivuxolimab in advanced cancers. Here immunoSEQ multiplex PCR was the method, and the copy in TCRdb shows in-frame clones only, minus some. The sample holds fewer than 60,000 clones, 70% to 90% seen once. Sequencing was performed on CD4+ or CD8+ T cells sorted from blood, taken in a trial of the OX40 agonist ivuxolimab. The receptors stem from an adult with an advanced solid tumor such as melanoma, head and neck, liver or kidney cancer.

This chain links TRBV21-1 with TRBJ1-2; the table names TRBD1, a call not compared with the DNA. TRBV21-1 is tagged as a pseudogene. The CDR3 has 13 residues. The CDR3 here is CASSKGAYYGYTF. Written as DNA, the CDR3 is TGTGCCAGCAGCAAAGGGGCTTACTATGGCTACACCTTC.

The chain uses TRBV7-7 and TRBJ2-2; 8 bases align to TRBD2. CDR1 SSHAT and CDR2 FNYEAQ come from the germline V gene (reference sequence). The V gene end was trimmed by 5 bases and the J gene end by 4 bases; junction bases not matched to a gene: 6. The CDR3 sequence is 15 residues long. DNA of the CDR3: TGTGCCAGCAGCCTCGGGGGGGCCAGCACCGGGGAGCTGTTTTTT. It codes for CASSLGGASTGELFF.

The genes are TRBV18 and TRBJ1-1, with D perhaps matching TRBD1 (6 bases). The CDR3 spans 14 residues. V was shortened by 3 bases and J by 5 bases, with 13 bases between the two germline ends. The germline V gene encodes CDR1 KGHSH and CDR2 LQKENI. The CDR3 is CASSPPGARTEAFF. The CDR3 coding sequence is TGTGCCAGCTCACCTCCAGGGGCGCGGACTGAAGCTTTCTTT.

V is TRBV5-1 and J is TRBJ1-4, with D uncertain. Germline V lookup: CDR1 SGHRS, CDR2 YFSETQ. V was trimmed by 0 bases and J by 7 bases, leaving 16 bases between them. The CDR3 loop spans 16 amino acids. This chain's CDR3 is CASSLAERAGGEKLFF. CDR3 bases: TGCGCCAGCAGCTTGGCCGAAAGGGCTGGAGGTGAAAAACTGTTTTTT.

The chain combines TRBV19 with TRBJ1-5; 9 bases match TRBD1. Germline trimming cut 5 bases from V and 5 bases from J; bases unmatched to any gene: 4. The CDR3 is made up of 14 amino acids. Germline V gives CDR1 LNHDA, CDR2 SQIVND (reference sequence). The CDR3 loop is CASSLTGGDQPQHF. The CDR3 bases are TGTGCCAGTAGTCTGACAGGGGGGGATCAGCCCCAGCATTTT.

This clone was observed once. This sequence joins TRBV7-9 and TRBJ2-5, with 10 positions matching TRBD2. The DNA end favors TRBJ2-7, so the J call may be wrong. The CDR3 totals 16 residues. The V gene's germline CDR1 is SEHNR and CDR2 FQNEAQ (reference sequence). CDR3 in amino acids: CASSLAVSGGSYEQYF. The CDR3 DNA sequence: TGTGCCAGCAGCTTAGCGGTTAGCGGGGGGAGCTACGAGCAGTACTTC.

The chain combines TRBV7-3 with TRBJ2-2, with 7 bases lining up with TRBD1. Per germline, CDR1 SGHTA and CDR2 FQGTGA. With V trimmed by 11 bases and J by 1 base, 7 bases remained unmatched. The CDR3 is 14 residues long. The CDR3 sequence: CASQGVMNTGELFF. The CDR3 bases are TGTGCCTCGCAGGGGGTGATGAACACCGGGGAGCTGTTTTTT. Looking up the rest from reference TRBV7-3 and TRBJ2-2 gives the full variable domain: GAGVSQTPSNKVTEKGKYVELRCDPISGHTALYWYRQSLGQGPEFLIYFQGTGAADDSGLPNDRFFAVRPEGSVSTLKIQRTERGDSAVYLCASQGVMNTGELFFGEGSRLTVL.

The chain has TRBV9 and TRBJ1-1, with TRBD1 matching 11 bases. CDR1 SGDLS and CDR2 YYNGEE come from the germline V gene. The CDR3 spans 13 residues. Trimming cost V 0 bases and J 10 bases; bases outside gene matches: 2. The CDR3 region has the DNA TGTGCCAGCAGCGTAGTAGGGACAGGGGGAGCTTTCTTT. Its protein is CASSVVGTGGAFF.

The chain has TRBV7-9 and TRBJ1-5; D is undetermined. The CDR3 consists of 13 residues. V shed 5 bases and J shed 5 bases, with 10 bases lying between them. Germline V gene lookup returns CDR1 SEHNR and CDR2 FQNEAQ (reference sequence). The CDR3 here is CASSLGSDQPQHF. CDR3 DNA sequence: TGTGCCAGCAGCCTTGGGAGTGATCAGCCCCAGCATTTT.

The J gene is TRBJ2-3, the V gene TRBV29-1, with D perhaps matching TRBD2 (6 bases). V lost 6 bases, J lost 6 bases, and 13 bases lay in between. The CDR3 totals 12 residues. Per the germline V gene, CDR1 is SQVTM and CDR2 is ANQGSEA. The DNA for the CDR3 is TGCAGCGTCGGGGACTCTGGGGATACGCAGTATTTT. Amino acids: CSVGDSGDTQYF.

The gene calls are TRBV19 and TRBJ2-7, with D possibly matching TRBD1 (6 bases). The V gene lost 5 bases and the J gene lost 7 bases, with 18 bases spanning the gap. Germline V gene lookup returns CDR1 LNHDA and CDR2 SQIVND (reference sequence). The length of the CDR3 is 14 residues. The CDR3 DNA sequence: TGTGCCAGTAGTGCCACCGGACAGTTCCCAGAGCAGTACTTC. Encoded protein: CASSATGQFPEQYF.

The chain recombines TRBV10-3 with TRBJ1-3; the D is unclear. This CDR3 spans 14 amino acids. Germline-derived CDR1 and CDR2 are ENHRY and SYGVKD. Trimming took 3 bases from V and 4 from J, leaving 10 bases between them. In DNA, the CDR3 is TGTGCCATCAGTGACGGATTGACGGGAAACACCATATATTTT. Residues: CAISDGLTGNTIYF.

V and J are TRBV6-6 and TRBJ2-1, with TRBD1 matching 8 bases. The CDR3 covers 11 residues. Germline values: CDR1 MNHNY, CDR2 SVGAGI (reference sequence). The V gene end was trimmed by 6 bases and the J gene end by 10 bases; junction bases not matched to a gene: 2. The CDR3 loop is CASRWTGEQFF. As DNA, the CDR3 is TGTGCCAGCAGATGGACAGGGGAGCAGTTCTTC.

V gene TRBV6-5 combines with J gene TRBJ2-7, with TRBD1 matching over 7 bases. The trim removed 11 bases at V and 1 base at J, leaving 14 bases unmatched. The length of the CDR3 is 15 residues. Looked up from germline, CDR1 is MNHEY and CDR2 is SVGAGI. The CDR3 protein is CAARPGTEASYEQYF. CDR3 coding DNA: TGTGCCGCCCGTCCCGGGACAGAGGCTTCCTACGAGCAGTACTTC.

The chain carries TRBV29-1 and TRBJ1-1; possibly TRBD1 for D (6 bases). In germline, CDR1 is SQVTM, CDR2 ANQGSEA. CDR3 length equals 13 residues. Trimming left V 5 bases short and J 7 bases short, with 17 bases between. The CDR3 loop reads CSVQQGNRGEAFF. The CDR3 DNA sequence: TGCAGCGTTCAACAGGGCAATAGGGGTGAAGCTTTCTTT.

The CDR3: CASSLPGRKDYGYTF. CDR3 bases: TGTGCCAGCAGCCTCCCGGGACGCAAAGACTATGGCTACACCTTC. The chain recombines TRBV5-6 with TRBJ1-2; D may be TRBD1 (5 bases). Germline V gene data show CDR1 as SGHDT and CDR2 as YYEEEE. Trimming took off 4 bases at V and 3 bases at J, with 16 bases between the two ends. The CDR3 runs 15 residues.

In DNA, the CDR3 is TGTGCCAGCAGTGAAACGGACAGCACGAACACCGGGGAGCTGTTTTTT. As protein: CASSETDSTNTGELFF. The rearrangement links TRBV2 to TRBJ2-2, with D tentatively TRBD1 (6 bases). The germline V gene encodes CDR1 SNHLY and CDR2 FYNNEI. The CDR3 is 16 residues long. Trimming pared 2 bases from V and 0 bases from J, leaving 10 bases between. Complete variable domain (other parts from reference TRBV2 and TRBJ2-2): EPEVTQTPSHQVTQMGQEVILRCVPISNHLYFYWYRQILGQKVEFLVSFYNNEISEKSEIFDDQFSVERPDGSNFTLKIRSTKLEDSAMYFCASSETDSTNTGELFFGEGSRLTVL.

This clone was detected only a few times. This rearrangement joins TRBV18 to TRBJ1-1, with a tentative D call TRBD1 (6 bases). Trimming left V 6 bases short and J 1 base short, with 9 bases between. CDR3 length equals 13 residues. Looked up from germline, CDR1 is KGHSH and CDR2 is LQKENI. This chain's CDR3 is CASSPTGNTEAFF. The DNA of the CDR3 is TGTGCCAGCTCCCCGACAGGGAACACTGAAGCTTTCTTT.

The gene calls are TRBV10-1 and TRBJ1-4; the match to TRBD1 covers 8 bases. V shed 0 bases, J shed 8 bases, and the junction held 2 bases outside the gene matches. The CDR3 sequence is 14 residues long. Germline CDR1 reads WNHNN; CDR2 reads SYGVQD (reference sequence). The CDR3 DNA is TGCGCCAGCAGTGAGTCAACAGGGGGAGAAAAACTGTTTTTT. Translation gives CASSESTGGEKLFF.

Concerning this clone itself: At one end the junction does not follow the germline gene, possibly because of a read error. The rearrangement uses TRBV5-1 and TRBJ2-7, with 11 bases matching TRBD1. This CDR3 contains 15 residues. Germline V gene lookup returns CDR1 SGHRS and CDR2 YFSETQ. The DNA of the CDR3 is TGCGCCAGCAACTTGGATGGACAGGGGGCCAACGAGCAGTACTTC. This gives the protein CASNLDGQGANEQYF.

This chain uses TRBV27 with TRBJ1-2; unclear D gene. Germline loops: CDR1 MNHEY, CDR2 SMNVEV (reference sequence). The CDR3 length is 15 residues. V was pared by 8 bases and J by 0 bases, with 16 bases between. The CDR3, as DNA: TGTGCCAGCCAATCCGCCCGGGGAGCTAACTATGGCTACACCTTC. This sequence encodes CASQSARGANYGYTF.

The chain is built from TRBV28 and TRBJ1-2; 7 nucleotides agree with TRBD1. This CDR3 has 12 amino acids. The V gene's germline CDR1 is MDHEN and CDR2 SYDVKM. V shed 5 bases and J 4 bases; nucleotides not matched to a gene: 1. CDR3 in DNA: TGTGCCAGCAGTCGGGACAGCTATGGCTACACCTTC. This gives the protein CASSRDSYGYTF.

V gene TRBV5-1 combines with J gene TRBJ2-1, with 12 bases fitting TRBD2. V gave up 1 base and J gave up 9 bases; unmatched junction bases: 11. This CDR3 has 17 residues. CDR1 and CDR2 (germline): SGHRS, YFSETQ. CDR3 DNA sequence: TGCGCCAGCAGCTTGACCTCGACTAGCGGGAGTCGGAGTGAGCAGTTCTTC. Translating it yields CASSLTSTSGSRSEQFF.

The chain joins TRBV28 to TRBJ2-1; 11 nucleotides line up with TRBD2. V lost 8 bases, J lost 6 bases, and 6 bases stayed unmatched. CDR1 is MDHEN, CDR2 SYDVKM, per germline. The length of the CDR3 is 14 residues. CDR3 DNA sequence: TGTGCCAGCCGACTAGCGGGAACTCGCAATGAGCAGTTCTTC. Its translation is CASRLAGTRNEQFF.

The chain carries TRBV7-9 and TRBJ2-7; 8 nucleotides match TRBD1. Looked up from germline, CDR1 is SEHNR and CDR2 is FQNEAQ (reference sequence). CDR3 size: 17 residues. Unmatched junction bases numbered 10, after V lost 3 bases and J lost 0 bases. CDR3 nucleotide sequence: TGTGCCAGCAGCTTCTCACCAGGGGGCTCTAGCTCCTACGAGCAGTACTTC. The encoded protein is CASSFSPGGSSSYEQYF. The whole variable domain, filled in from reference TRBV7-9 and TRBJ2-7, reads DTGVSQNPRHKITKRGQNVTFRCDPISEHNRLYWYRQTLGQGPEFLTYFQNEAQLEKSRLLSDRFSAERPKGSFSTLEIQRTEQGDSAMYLCASSFSPGGSSSYEQYFGPGTRLTVT.

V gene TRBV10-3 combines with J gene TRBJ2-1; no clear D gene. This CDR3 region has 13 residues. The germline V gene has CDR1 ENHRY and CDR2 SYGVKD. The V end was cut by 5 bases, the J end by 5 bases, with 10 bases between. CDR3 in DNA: TGTGCCATCAGTAGTGCGATGGACAATGAGCAGTTCTTC. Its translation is CAISSAMDNEQFF.

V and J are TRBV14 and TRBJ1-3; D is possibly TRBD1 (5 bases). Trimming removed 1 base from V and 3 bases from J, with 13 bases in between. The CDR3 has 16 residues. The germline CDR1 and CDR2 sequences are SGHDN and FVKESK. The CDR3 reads CASSQGGRGIGNTIYF. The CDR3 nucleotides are TGTGCCAGCAGCCAAGGGGGACGGGGTATTGGAAACACCATATATTTT.

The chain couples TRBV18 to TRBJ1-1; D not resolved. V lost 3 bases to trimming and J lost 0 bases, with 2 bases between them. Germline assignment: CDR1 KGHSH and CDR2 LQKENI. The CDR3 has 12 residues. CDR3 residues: CASSPMNTEAFF. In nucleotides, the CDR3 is TGTGCCAGCTCACCTATGAACACTGAAGCTTTCTTT.

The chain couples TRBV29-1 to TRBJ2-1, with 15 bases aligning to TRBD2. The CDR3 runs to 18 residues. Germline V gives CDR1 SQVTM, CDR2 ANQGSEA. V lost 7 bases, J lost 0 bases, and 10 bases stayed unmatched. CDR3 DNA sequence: TGCAGCGCTCGGAATGGGACTAGCGGGGGGTTCTCCTACAATGAGCAGTTCTTC. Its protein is CSARNGTSGGFSYNEQFF.

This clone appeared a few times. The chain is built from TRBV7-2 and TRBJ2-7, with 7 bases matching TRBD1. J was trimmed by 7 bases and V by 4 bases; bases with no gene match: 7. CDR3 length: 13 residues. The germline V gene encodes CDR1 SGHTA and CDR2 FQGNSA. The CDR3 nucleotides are TGTGCCAGCAGCTCTAGGACAGGAGGAGAGCAGTACTTC. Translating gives CASSSRTGGEQYF.